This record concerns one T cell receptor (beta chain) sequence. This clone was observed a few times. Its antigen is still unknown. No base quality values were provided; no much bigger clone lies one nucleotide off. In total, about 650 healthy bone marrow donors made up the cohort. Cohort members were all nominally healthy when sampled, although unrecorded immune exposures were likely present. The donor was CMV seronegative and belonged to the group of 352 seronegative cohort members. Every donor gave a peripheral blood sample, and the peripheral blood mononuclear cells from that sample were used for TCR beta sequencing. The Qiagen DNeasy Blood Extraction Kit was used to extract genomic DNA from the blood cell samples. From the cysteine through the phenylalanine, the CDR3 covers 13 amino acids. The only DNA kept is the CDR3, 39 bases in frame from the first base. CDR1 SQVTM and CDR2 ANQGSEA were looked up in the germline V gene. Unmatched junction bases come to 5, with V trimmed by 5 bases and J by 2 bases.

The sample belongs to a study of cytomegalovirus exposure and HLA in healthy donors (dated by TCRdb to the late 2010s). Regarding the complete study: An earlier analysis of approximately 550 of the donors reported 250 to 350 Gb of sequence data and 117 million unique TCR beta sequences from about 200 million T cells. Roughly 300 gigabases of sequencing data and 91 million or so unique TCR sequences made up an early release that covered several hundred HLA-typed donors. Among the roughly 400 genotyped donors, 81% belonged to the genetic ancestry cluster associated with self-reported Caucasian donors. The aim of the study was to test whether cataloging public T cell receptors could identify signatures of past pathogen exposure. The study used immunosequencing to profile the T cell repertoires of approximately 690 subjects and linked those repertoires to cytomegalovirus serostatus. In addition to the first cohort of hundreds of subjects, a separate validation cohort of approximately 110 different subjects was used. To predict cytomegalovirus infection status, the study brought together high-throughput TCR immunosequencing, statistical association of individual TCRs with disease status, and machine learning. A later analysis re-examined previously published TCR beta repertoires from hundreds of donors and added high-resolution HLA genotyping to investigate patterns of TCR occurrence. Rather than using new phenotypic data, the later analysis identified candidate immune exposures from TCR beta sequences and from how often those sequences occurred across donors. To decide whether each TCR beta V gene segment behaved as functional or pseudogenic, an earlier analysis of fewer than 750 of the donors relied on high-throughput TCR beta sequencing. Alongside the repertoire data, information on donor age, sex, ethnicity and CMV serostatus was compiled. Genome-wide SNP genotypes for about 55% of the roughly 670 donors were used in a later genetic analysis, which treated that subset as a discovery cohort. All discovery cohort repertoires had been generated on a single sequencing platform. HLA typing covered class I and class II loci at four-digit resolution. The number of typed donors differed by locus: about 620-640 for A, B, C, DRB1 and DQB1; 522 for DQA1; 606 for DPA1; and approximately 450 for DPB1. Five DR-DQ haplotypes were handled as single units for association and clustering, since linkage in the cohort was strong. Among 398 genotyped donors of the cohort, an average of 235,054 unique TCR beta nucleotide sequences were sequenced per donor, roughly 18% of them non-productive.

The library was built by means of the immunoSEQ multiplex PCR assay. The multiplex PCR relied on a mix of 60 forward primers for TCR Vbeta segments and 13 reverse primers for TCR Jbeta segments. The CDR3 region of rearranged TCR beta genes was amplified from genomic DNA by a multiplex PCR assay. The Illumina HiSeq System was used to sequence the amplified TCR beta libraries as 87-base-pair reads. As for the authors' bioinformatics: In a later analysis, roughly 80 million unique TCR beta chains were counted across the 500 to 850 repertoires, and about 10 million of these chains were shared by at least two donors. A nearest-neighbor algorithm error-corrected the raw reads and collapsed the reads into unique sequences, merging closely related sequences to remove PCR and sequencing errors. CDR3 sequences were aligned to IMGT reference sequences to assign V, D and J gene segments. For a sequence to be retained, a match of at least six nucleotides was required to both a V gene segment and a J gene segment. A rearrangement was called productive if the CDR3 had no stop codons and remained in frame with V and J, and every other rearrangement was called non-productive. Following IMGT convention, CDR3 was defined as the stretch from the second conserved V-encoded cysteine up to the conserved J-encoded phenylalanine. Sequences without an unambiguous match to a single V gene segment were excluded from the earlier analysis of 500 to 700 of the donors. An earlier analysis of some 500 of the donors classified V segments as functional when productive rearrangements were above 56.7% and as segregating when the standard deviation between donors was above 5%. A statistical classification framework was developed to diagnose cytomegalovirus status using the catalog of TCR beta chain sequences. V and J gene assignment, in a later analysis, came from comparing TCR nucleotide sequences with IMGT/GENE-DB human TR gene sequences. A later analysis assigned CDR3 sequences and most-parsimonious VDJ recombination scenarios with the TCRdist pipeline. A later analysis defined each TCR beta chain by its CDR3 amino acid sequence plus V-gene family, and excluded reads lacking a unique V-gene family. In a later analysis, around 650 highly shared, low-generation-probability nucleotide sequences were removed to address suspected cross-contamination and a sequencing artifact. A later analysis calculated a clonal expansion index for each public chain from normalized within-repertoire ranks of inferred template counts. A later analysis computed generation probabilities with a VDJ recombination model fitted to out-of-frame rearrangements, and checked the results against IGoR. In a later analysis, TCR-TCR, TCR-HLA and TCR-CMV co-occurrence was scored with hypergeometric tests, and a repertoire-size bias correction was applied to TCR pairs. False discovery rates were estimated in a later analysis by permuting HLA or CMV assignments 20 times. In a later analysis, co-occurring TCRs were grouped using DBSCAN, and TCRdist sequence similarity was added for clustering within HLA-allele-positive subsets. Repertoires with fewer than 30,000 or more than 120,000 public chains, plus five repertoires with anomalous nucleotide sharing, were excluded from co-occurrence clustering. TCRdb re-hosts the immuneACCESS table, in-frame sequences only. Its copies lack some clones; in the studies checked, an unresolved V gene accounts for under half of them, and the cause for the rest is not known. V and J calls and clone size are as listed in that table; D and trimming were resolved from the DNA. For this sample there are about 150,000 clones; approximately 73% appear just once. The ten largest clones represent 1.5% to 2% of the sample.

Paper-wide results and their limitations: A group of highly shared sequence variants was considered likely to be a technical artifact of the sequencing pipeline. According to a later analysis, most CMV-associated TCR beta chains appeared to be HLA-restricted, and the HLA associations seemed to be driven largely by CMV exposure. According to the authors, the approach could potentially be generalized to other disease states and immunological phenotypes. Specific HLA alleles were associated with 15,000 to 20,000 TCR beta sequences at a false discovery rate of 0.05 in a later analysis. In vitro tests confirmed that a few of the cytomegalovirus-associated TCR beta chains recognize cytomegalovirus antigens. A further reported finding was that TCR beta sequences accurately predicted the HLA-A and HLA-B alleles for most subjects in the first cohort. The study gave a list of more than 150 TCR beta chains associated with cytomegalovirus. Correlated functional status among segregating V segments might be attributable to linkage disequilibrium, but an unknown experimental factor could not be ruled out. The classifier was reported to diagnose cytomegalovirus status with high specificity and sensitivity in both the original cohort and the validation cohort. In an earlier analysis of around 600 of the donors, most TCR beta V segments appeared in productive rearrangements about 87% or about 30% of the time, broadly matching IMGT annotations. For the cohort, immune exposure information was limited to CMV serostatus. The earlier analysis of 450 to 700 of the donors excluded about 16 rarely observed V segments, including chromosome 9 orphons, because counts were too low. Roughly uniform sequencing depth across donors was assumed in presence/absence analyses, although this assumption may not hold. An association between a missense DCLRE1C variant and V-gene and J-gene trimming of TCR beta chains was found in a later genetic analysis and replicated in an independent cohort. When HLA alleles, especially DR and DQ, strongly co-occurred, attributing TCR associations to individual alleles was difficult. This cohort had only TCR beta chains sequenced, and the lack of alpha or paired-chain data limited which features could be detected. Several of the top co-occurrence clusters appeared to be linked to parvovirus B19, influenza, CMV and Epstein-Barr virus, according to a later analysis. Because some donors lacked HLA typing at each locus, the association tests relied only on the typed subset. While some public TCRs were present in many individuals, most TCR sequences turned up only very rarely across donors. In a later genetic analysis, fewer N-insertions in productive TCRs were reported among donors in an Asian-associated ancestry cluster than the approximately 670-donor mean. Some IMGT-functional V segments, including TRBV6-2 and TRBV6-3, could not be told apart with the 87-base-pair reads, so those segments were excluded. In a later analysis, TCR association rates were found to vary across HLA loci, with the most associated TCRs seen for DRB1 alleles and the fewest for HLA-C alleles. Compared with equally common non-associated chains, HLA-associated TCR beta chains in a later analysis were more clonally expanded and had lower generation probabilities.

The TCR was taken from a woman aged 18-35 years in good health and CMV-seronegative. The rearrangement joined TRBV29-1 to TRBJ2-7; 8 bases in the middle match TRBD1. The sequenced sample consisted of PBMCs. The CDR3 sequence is CSVTGTGPYEQYF. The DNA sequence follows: TGCAGCGTTACCGGGACAGGACCCTACGAGCAGTACTTC.